This TCR beta chain was retrieved from a study of cytomegalovirus exposure and HLA in healthy donors. Study outcomes and limitations: Altogether, 150 to 200 TCR beta chains were recorded as cytomegalovirus-associated.

The data were produced by immunoSEQ multiplex PCR, yet TCRdb's version contains in-frame clones alone and is incomplete. The table shows over 200,000 clones, with 70% to 90% occurring only once. Comment on this clone: Antigen unknown.

The CDR3 is 13 amino acids. With 4 bases removed from V and 5 bases from J, the gap between germline ends came to 12 bases. Germline CDR1 reads SEHNR; CDR2 reads FQNEAQ (reference sequence). The receptor was derived from a woman under 30 in good health and CMV-seronegative. Sequencing was carried out using PBMCs. J is TRBJ2-7 and V is TRBV7-9; no reliable D call. In DNA form, the CDR3 reads TGTGCCAGCAGCTCCCTCTTGGGCGACGAGCAGTACTTC. Amino acids: CASSSLLGDEQYF.